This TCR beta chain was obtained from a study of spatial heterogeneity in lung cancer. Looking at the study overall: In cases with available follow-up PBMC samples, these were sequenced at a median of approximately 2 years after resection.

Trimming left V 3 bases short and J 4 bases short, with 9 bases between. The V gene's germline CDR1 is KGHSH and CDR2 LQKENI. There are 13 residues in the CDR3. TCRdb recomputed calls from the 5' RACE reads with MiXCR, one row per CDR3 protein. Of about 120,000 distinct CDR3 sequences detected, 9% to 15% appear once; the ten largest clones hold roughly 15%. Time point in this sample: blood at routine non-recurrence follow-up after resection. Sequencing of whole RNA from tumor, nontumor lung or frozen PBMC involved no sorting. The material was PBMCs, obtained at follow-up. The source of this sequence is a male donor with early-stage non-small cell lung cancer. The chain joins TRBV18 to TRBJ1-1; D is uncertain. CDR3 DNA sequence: TGTGCCAGCTCACCTACTGGGAGCACTGAAGCTTTCTTT. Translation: CASSPTGSTEAFF.